This T cell receptor beta chain stems from a study of CXCR3-negative and CXCR3-positive naive CD8 T cells. Overall study findings and caveats: Memory cells differed in TRBV-TRBJ usage, but naive CXCR3-negative and CXCR3-positive cells had similar usage. CXCR3-expressing naive cells carried TRB CDR3s more hydrophobic than those of CXCR3-negative naive cells.

Notes on this clonotype: What it binds is not known.

The authors prepared UMI-labeled TRB cDNA libraries by 5' RACE. From its re-call of the 5' RACE reads, TCRdb lists each CDR3 protein once, without DNA. The specimen's table records just under 65,000 distinct CDR3 sequences. CDR3 length: 13 residues. Germline V gene data show CDR1 as SQVTM and CDR2 as ANQGSEA. The source is a human donor in good health. Some clones in this sample may be carry-over from other donors' samples. The V call is TRBV29-1, the J call TRBJ2-1; lacking DNA, the TRBD1 call made by TCRdb goes unchecked. Sequenced: naive CXCR3+ CD8+ T cells from blood. Documented subset: CD45RO-CCR7+CD27+CD95- naive CD8+ T cells expressing CXCR3 (TNR3+). The CDR3 is CSVDGTTYNEQFF.